The 25 T cell receptor beta chains below all came from one sample that was sequenced in a study of Graves' ophthalmopathy and Graves' hyperthyroidism. From RNA, the CDR3 regions of TCR beta chains were amplified and sequenced. The authors performed first-round RT-PCR with HTBI primers and then a second-round multiplex PCR. In TCRdb, the multiplex PCR reads were re-called with MiXCR into one record per CDR3 protein. The profile covers under 60,000 distinct CDR3 sequences, with roughly 47% appearing a single time and 4.7% taken by the ten largest. Sequenced material: peripheral blood. All receptors come from an adult woman with Graves' ophthalmopathy.

The chain uses TRBV19 and TRBJ1-3, with 7 bases fitting TRBD1. The CDR3 spans 15 residues. Germline V CDR1 and CDR2: LNHDA, SQIVND (reference sequence). J gave up 2 bases and V 2 bases, and 3 bases lay outside the gene matches. The CDR3 nucleotides read TGTGCCAGTAGTATATCGACAGGGACTGGAAACACCATATATTTT. Its translation: CASSISTGTGNTIYF.

With regard to this clonotype: Here the CDR3 omits its conserved ending phenylalanine or tryptophan, so a read error is the likely source. The rearrangement uses TRBV7-2 and TRBJ2-7; TRBD2 agrees at 13 bases. The trim removed 3 bases at V and 2 bases at J, leaving 1 base unmatched. Germline V gene data show CDR1 as SGHTA and CDR2 as FQGNSA. CDR3 length: 15 amino acids. The CDR3 region is CASSLGTSGTYEQYC. DNA for the CDR3: TGTGCCAGCAGCTTGGGGACTAGCGGGACCTACGAGCAGTACTGT.

This clonotype occurred many times. This rearrangement joins TRBV4-3 to TRBJ1-2; D is unclear. The CDR3 is 15 amino acids. Germline-derived CDR1 and CDR2 are LGHNA and YSLEER. The ends were cut back, 0 bases at V and 4 bases at J, with 12 bases in the middle. The CDR3: CASSQDFSDTYGYTF. Written as DNA, the CDR3 is TGCGCCAGCAGCCAAGATTTCTCGGATACCTATGGCTACACCTTC.

This sequence joins TRBV18 and TRBJ2-3; 12 nucleotides align to TRBD1. V was clipped by 8 bases and J by 9 bases; unmatched bases: 15. Germline V gene data show CDR1 as KGHSH and CDR2 as LQKENI. This CDR3 spans 16 amino acids. The CDR3 DNA follows: TGTGCCAGCCCACTGACCGGGACAGGGGGCGACAGAACGCAGTATTTT. Translated: CASPLTGTGGDRTQYF.

This clonotype was seen repeatedly, ten times or more. The genes are TRBV2 and TRBJ2-1; TRBD2 agrees at 9 bases. The CDR3 sequence is 16 residues long. Germline lookup yields CDR1 SNHLY and CDR2 FYNNEI. V lost 7 bases to trimming and J lost 0 bases; unmatched junction nucleotides: 7. CDR3 in amino acids: CASTSPSGISYNEQFF. The CDR3 coding sequence is TGTGCCAGCACCTCGCCTAGCGGGATCTCCTACAATGAGCAGTTCTTC. Looking up the rest from reference TRBV2 and TRBJ2-1 gives the full variable domain: EPEVTQTPSHQVTQMGQEVILRCVPISNHLYFYWYRQILGQKVEFLVSFYNNEISEKSEIFDDQFSVERPDGSNFTLKIRSTKLEDSAMYFCASTSPSGISYNEQFFGPGTRLTVL.

This clonotype was detected ten times or more. The rearrangement links TRBV27 to TRBJ2-7; the D gene is possibly TRBD2 (5 bases). Germline CDR1 is MNHEY and CDR2 is SMNVEV (reference sequence). The CDR3 extends over 15 amino acids. Trimming stripped 2 bases from V and 1 base from J, with 12 bases between. The CDR3 bases are TGTGCCAGCAGTTTACGAGGGTCTAGATCCTACGAGCAGTACTTC. Translated: CASSLRGSRSYEQYF.

This clonotype appeared a single time. The chain has TRBV15 and TRBJ1-5, with D possibly TRBD1 on 5 matching bases. Per germline, CDR1 LNHNV and CDR2 YYDKDF (reference sequence). V was shortened by 0 bases and J by 7 bases, with 10 bases between the two germline ends. The CDR3 contains 14 residues. CDR3: CATSRDTGGQPQHF. CDR3 sequence (DNA): TGTGCCACCAGCAGAGATACAGGCGGACAGCCCCAGCATTTT. The variable domain in full, with the rest retrieved from reference TRBV15 and TRBJ1-5, is DAMVIQNPRYQVTQFGKPVTLSCSQTLNHNVMYWYQQKSSQAPKLLFHYYDKDFNNEADTPDNFQSRRPNTSFCFLDIRSPGLGDTAMYLCATSRDTGGQPQHFGDGTRLSIL.

V and J are TRBV3-1 and TRBJ1-6; D ambiguous. Trimming shortened V by 6 bases and J by 4 bases, and 10 bases separated the two germline ends. CDR1 and CDR2 from the germline V gene are LGHDT and YNNKEL (reference sequence). The CDR3 contains 14 residues. The CDR3 DNA sequence: TGTGCCAGCAGTTACGACGGGTATAATTCACCCCTCCACTTT. Amino acid sequence: CASSYDGYNSPLHF.

This clonotype was detected ten times or more. The chain has TRBV12-3 or TRBV12-4 and TRBJ2-3; D is unclear. Between the trimmed V and J ends, which lost 7 bases and 2 bases, there was a span of 16 bases. This CDR3 spans 15 amino acids. The CDR3 sequence is CASTSWSGYTDTQYF. DNA of the CDR3: TGTGCCAGCACCTCATGGTCTGGATACACAGATACGCAGTATTTT.

This chain connects TRBV7-2 to TRBJ2-3, with 7 bases fitting TRBD2. The CDR3 is 15 residues long. Per the germline V gene, CDR1 is SGHTA and CDR2 is FQGNSA. After removal of 2 bases from V and 6 bases from J, the junction contained 8 bases not matched to a gene. The CDR3 loop is CASSLTRDYEDTQYF. The CDR3, as DNA: TGTGCCAGCAGCTTAACCAGGGACTATGAGGATACGCAGTATTTT.

This clonotype was recorded many times. Germline and junction disagree at one end, which may indicate a read error. This sequence joins TRBV6-2 or TRBV6-3 and TRBJ1-2; D is possibly TRBD1 (6 bases). The CDR3 length is 13 residues. Germline CDR1 and CDR2: MNHEY and SVGEGT. DNA for the CDR3: TGTGCCAGCAGTTACGGACAGATCTATGACTACACCTTC. It encodes CASSYGQIYDYTF.

This clonotype has ten or more counts. V usage is TRBV4-3 and J usage is TRBJ2-2, with no clear D. Germline loops: CDR1 LGHNA, CDR2 YSLEER. This CDR3 is 16 amino acids long. V shed 0 bases and J shed 4 bases, with 12 bases lying between them. Written as DNA, the CDR3 is TGCGCCAGCAGCCAAGATCTAGGTCTATCCACCGGGGAGCTGTTTTTT. Translating it yields CASSQDLGLSTGELFF.

This clonotype appeared many times. The rearrangement uses TRBV20-1 and TRBJ2-3; 7 bases are shared with TRBD1. Per germline, CDR1 DFQATT and CDR2 SNEGSKA (reference sequence). V lost 7 bases, J lost 1 base, and 11 bases stayed unmatched. The CDR3 consists of 15 residues. CDR3 sequence: CSVDERDSRTDTQYF. As DNA, the CDR3 is TGCAGTGTCGACGAACGGGACAGCCGCACAGATACGCAGTATTTT.

Many counts were recorded for this clonotype. This chain joins TRBV13 and TRBJ2-5, with 13 bases fitting TRBD2. After removal of 3 bases from V and 5 bases from J, the junction contained 3 bases not matched to a gene. Germline lookup yields CDR1 PRHDT and CDR2 FYEKMQ (reference sequence). This CDR3 is 15 amino acids long. DNA of the CDR3: TGTGCCAGCAGCTTCGGACTAGCGGGAGTCGAGACCCAGTACTTC. The encoded protein is CASSFGLAGVETQYF.

V and J are TRBV5-1 and TRBJ1-1; 8 positions match TRBD1. This CDR3 spans 13 amino acids. Germline V gene data show CDR1 as SGHRS and CDR2 as YFSETQ. V gave up 8 bases and J gave up 5 bases; unmatched junction bases: 8. In DNA form, the CDR3 reads TGCGCCAGTGGACACAGGGGGATGACTGAAGCTTTCTTT. Amino acid sequence: CASGHRGMTEAFF.

The J gene is TRBJ2-3, the V gene TRBV20-1, with D perhaps TRBD2 (6 bases). The CDR3 runs 13 residues. V gave up 3 bases and J gave up 10 bases, with 17 bases separating them. Germline V gives CDR1 DFQATT, CDR2 SNEGSKA (reference sequence). CDR3 sequence (DNA): TGCAGTGCTAGGCGAGGCGGGGAGTTATCGCAGTATTTT. This codes for CSARRGGELSQYF.

This clonotype has ten or more counts. This sequence joins TRBV12-3 or TRBV12-4 and TRBJ2-1; D uncertain. The CDR3 contains 12 residues. Trimming pared 6 bases from V and 5 bases from J, leaving 8 bases between. CDR3 region: CASRTLNNEQFF. The DNA of the CDR3 is TGTGCCAGCAGAACATTAAACAATGAGCAGTTCTTC.

This clonotype appeared many times. The rearrangement uses TRBV27 and TRBJ1-2, with no clear D. The germline gives CDR1 MNHEY, CDR2 SMNVEV (reference sequence). This CDR3 is built from 13 residues. V was trimmed by 3 bases and J by 6 bases, leaving 11 bases between them. DNA of the CDR3: TGTGCCAGCAGTTTGGGCAACTCCCATGGCTACACCTTC. It yields the protein CASSLGNSHGYTF.

This chain connects TRBV12-3 or TRBV12-4 to TRBJ2-5; D may be TRBD1 or TRBD2 (5 bases each). V was clipped by 7 bases and J by 6 bases, with 12 bases between them. The CDR3 sequence is 12 residues long. CDR3 nucleotides: TGTGCCAGCACCTGGGGGAAGAAGACCCAGTACTTC. Translating it yields CASTWGKKTQYF.

This clonotype appeared a few times. A much larger clone sits a single nucleotide away, making a read error possible. The chain uses TRBV20-1 and TRBJ2-2; TRBD1 matches at 7 bases. Germline V lookup: CDR1 DFQATT, CDR2 SNEGSKA (reference sequence). The CDR3 extends over 22 amino acids. The CDR3 sequence: CSASLDLHLGTDFFANTGEPFF. CDR3 in DNA: TGCAGTGCTAGTCTGGACCTACATTTAGGGACAGATTTTTTCGCGAACACCGGGGAGCCGTTTTTT.

The chain uses TRBV5-5 and TRBJ2-1, with 9 bases identical to TRBD1. CDR3 length: 14 residues. Germline assignment: CDR1 SGHKS and CDR2 YYEKEE (reference sequence). The J segment lost 10 bases and the V segment lost 5 bases, leaving 10 bases of the junction unmatched. CDR3 nucleotide sequence: TGTGCCAGCAGGGAAGGGACAGGGAACGGAGAGCAGTTCTTC. Residues: CASREGTGNGEQFF.

This clonotype was seen repeatedly, ten times or more. The V and J genes are TRBV12-3 or TRBV12-4 and TRBJ2-1, with TRBD1 as a possible D gene (6 bases). This CDR3 is built from 14 residues. The V gene lost 3 bases and the J gene lost 7 bases, with 13 bases spanning the gap. CDR3 sequence: CASSLYQGINEQFF. In DNA, the CDR3 is TGTGCCAGCAGTTTGTACCAGGGGATTAATGAGCAGTTCTTC.

Many counts were recorded for this clonotype. The V call is TRBV19, the J call TRBJ2-4; TRBD1 matches at 10 bases. Germline CDR1 is LNHDA and CDR2 is SQIVND (reference sequence). The CDR3 is 14 residues long. V trimming: 5 bases; J trimming: 7 bases; junction bases outside the gene matches: 5. In nucleotides, the CDR3 is TGTGCCAGTAGTGGGACAGGGGAAGGGAACATTCAGTACTTC. Its protein product is CASSGTGEGNIQYF.

Comment on this clonotype: The missing conserved phenylalanine or tryptophan at the end of this CDR3 makes a read error likely. V gene TRBV20-1 combines with J gene TRBJ2-3; D may be TRBD1 or TRBD2 (5 bases each). The germline gives CDR1 DFQATT, CDR2 SNEGSKA (reference sequence). The CDR3 is 13 amino acids. CDR3 sequence: CSARGGWQGTQYC. The CDR3 nucleotides read TGCAGCGCTAGAGGAGGATGGCAGGGTACGCAGTATTGT.

On this clonotype: At one end the junction does not follow the germline gene, possibly because of a read error. The chain uses TRBV2 and TRBJ2-1; D could derive from TRBD1 or TRBD2 (5 bases each). The CDR3 is 13 amino acids. Germline assignment: CDR1 SNHLY and CDR2 FYNNEI. CDR3 in amino acids: CASSEGGINQQFF. For the CDR3, the DNA is TGTGCCAGCAGTGAAGGGGGGATCAATCAGCAGTTCTTC.